The clone carrying this T cell receptor beta chain was seen a handful of times. Its target is unknown. This sample is part of a study of tumor-infiltrating lymphocytes in primary liver carcinoma. Study at large: Sample yields of productive TCRbeta reads, ranging from roughly 3.5 to 7.13 million, were similar across tissue types.

TCR beta cDNA was reverse-transcribed from about 0.45 ug of total RNA. The reaction used a constant-region primer and ProtoScript II reverse transcriptase. A slightly modified ARM-PCR protocol with three nested multiplex PCR rounds produced these TCR beta libraries. Each of the first two PCR rounds ran about 9 cycles with TRBV1-TRBV30 forward and C-beta reverse primers. TCRdb re-called the multiplex PCR reads with MiXCR, one entry per CDR3 protein. Here the sample spans some 100,000 distinct CDR3 sequences, around 66% being singletons. Regarding the study as a whole: Blood had a significantly lower top-250-clone fraction than tumors did (p = 0.039). Among top clones, only about 7-25% appeared in all five tumor regions.

The CDR3 runs 14 residues. Between the trimmed V and J ends, which lost 2 bases and 4 bases, there was a span of 6 bases. Looked up from germline, CDR1 is KGHSH and CDR2 is LQKENI. From unsorted bulk tissue weighing roughly 18-31 mg, DNA and RNA were co-extracted. The sequenced sample consisted of liver tumor tissue from sampling region 2. Regarding subset: tumor region T2, inferior pole. The TCR originated in a woman aged 55-75 years with primary liver carcinoma and hepatitis B virus infection. The genes are TRBV18 and TRBJ2-6; D remains unclear. CDR3 DNA: TGTGCCAGCTCACCAGTGCTCGGGGCCAACGTCCTGACTTTC. Its protein is CASSPVLGANVLTF.